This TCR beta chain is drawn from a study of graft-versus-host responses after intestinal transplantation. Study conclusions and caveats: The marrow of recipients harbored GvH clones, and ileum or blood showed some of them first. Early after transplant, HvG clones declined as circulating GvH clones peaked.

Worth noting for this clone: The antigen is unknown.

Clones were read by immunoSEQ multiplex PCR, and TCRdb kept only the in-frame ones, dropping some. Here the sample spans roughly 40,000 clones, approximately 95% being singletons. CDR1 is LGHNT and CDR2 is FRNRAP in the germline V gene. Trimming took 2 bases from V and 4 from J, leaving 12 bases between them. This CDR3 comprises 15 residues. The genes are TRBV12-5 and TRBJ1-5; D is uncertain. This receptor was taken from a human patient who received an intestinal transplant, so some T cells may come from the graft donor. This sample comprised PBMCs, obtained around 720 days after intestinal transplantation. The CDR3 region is CASGLMGGSNQPQHF. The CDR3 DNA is TGTGCTAGTGGTTTGATGGGAGGAAGTAATCAGCCCCAGCATTTT.